The 12 T cell receptor beta chains below all came from one sample that was sequenced in a study of cytomegalovirus exposure and HLA in healthy donors. This PCR relied on a set of 60 Vbeta primers and 13 Jbeta primers. TCRdb's copy holds only in-frame clones and misses some; the assay was immunoSEQ multiplex PCR. The data show 180,000 or so clones, 75% to 80% seen once. The sample comprised PBMCs. The receptors were gathered from a man aged 45-60 years in good health and CMV-seropositive.

This rearrangement joins TRBV7-9 to TRBJ2-7; possible D gene TRBD1, 5 bases. Germline V gene lookup returns CDR1 SEHNR and CDR2 FQNEAQ (reference sequence). This CDR3 region has 13 residues. Trimming took off 5 bases at V and 6 bases at J, with 14 bases between the two ends. In nucleotides, the CDR3 is TGTGCCAGCAGCCCAGCTGGGGCCTCCGAGCAGTACTTC. Translating gives CASSPAGASEQYF.

This clone came up a few times. The gene calls are TRBV6-4 and TRBJ1-2, with TRBD1 matching 9 bases. The CDR3 is 12 amino acids. CDR1 is MRHNA and CDR2 is SNTAGT in the germline V gene. Losses at the gene ends were 7 bases for V and 8 bases for J; bases not matched to a gene: 5. The CDR3 protein is CASTDRGGGYTF. CDR3 DNA: TGTGCCAGCACGGACAGGGGTGGCGGCTACACCTTC.

V usage is TRBV6-7 and J usage is TRBJ2-5, with 7 nucleotides matching TRBD2. TRBV6-7 is designated an ORF whose function remains uncertain. The CDR3 extends over 14 amino acids. Trimming cost V 2 bases and J 3 bases; bases outside gene matches: 3. CDR3 sequence: CASSYVLAKETQYF. DNA for the CDR3: TGTGCCAGCAGTTACGTACTAGCGAAAGAGACCCAGTACTTC.

CDR3 coding DNA: TGTGCCAGCAATCCAGGGTGGGGTAATGAAAAACTGTTTTTT. Its translation is CASNPGWGNEKLFF. The chain is built from TRBV6-1 and TRBJ1-4, with D perhaps TRBD1 (5 bases). Germline CDR1 reads MNHNS; CDR2 reads SASEGT. The V and J ends lost 7 bases and 4 bases respectively, with 13 bases between them. The CDR3 sequence is 14 residues long.

V usage is TRBV11-1 and J usage is TRBJ2-1; 10 bases match TRBD1. Looked up from germline, CDR1 is SGHAT and CDR2 is FQDESV (reference sequence). J gave up 8 bases and V 5 bases, and 6 bases lay outside the gene matches. The CDR3 spans 14 residues. The CDR3 DNA sequence: TGTGCCAGCAGCCCGGGGACAGGGGTCGATGAGCAGTTCTTC. The encoded protein is CASSPGTGVDEQFF.

This chain joins TRBV7-9 and TRBJ2-1; D is uncertain. V shed 5 bases and J shed 7 bases, with 15 bases lying between them. The CDR3 sequence is 14 residues long. From germline, CDR1 is SEHNR and CDR2 FQNEAQ (reference sequence). CDR3 residues: CASSLTGSQNEQFF. The DNA of the CDR3 is TGTGCCAGCAGCCTTACCGGGTCTCAGAATGAGCAGTTCTTC.

The chain has TRBV6-4 and TRBJ2-2; possible D gene TRBD2, 6 bases. This CDR3 is 13 amino acids long. V lost 4 bases and J lost 4, with 7 bases in between. Germline loops: CDR1 MRHNA, CDR2 SNTAGT. This CDR3 is CASSGGVTGELFF. DNA for the CDR3: TGTGCCAGCAGTGGGGGGGTCACCGGGGAGCTGTTTTTT.

This chain uses TRBV5-1 with TRBJ2-3; 12 bases agree with TRBD1. In germline, CDR1 is SGHRS, CDR2 YFSETQ. With V trimmed by 2 bases and J by 5 bases, 3 bases remained unmatched. This CDR3 is built from 15 residues. The CDR3 sequence is CASSFGTGGGDTQYF. CDR3 nucleotide sequence: TGCGCCAGCAGCTTTGGGACAGGGGGCGGAGATACGCAGTATTTT.

The rearrangement uses TRBV28 and TRBJ1-2; tentative D call: TRBD1 (5 bases). The germline V gene encodes CDR1 MDHEN and CDR2 SYDVKM. The V gene lost 4 bases and the J gene lost 0 bases, with 15 bases spanning the gap. CDR3 size: 16 residues. The chain's CDR3 is CASSSVREYPNYGYTF. Written as DNA, the CDR3 is TGTGCCAGCAGTTCGGTCAGGGAATACCCTAACTATGGCTACACCTTC.

The rearrangement uses TRBV7-6 and TRBJ1-5; D gene uncertain. CDR3 length equals 13 residues. In germline, CDR1 is SGHVS, CDR2 FNYEAQ. V shed 5 bases and J shed 4 bases, with 9 bases lying between them. The CDR3 spells CASSLSLNQPQHF. Written as DNA, the CDR3 is TGTGCCAGCAGCCTTAGTTTAAATCAGCCCCAGCATTTT. The entire variable domain, with the rest obtained from reference TRBV7-6 and TRBJ1-5, is as follows: GAGVSQSPRYKVTKRGQDVALRCDPISGHVSLYWYRQALGQGPEFLTYFNYEAQQDKSGLPNDRFSAERPEGSISTLTIQRTEQRDSAMYRCASSLSLNQPQHFGDGTRLSIL.

The V call is TRBV9, the J call TRBJ2-3, with 9 nucleotides matching TRBD1. CDR3 size: 17 residues. Germline V lookup: CDR1 SGDLS, CDR2 YYNGEE. After removal of 4 bases from V and 2 bases from J, the junction contained 11 bases not matched to a gene. CDR3 bases: TGTGCCAGCAGCTCTCACCCCGGGACAGGGTACACAGATACGCAGTATTTT. The encoded protein is CASSSHPGTGYTDTQYF.

The gene calls are TRBV19 and TRBJ1-1; tentative D call: TRBD1 (6 bases). In germline, CDR1 is LNHDA, CDR2 SQIVND (reference sequence). V gave up 5 bases and J gave up 0 bases, with 13 bases separating them. The CDR3 loop spans 15 amino acids. This chain's CDR3 is CASSLDTGMNTEAFF. The CDR3 DNA reads TGTGCCAGTAGTTTGGACACAGGGATGAACACTGAAGCTTTCTTT.